The 15 T cell receptor beta chains below all came from one sample that was sequenced in a study of T-cell reconstitution after alpha-beta-depleted transplantation in children. Unique molecular identifiers were used to barcode this TCRbeta library. Each CDR3 protein is one row after TCRdb ran MiXCR on the PCR reads. The sample carries about 110,000 distinct CDR3 sequences, about 6.5% recorded once. The material sequenced was PBMCs, mostly from graft donor cells, taken 360 days after TCRalphabeta/CD19-depleted stem cell transplant. The receptors stem from a male patient between 2 and 10 years old who had a stem cell transplant for acute lymphoblastic leukemia, so the T cells may come from the graft donor.

This clonotype showed up many times. The rearrangement links TRBV7-2 to TRBJ2-7; no clear D gene. The CDR3 covers 13 residues. Germline V gene lookup returns CDR1 SGHTA and CDR2 FQGNSA. The V gene lost 3 bases and the J gene lost 3 bases, with 9 bases spanning the gap. This CDR3 is CASSLERNYEQYF. In nucleotides, the CDR3 is TGTGCCAGCAGCTTGGAACGGAACTACGAGCAGTACTTC. Using reference TRBV7-2 and TRBJ2-7 for the parts outside the CDR3, the full variable domain is GAGVSQSPSNKVTEKGKDVELRCDPISGHTALYWYRQSLGQGLEFLIYFQGNSAPDKSGLPSDRFSAERTGGSVSTLTIQRTQQEDSAVYLCASSLERNYEQYFGPGTRLTVT.

Ten or more counts support this clonotype. The chain has TRBV7-9 and TRBJ2-1; 10 bases fit TRBD2. CDR1 SEHNR and CDR2 FQNEAQ come from the germline V gene (reference sequence). Trimming at V came to 5 bases and at J to 7 bases, leaving 8 bases not matched to a gene. The CDR3 is 15 residues long. CDR3 DNA sequence: TGTGCCAGCAGCGAGAGCGGGAGGGCCGGGAATGAGCAGTTCTTC. Translation: CASSESGRAGNEQFF.

This clonotype was counted only a few times. J is TRBJ2-5 and V is TRBV11-2; D may correspond to TRBD1 or TRBD2 (5 bases each). The germline V gene encodes CDR1 SGHAT and CDR2 FQNNGV. The CDR3 has 16 residues. V was cut by 4 bases and J by 7 bases, with 22 bases left in between. CDR3 nucleotides: TGTGCCAGCAGCTCCCTGCCAGGGACGACGAGGGGGACCCAGTACTTC. This encodes CASSSLPGTTRGTQYF.

This chain connects TRBV10-2 to TRBJ1-6; D uncertain. There are 14 residues in the CDR3. CDR1 and CDR2 (germline): WSHSY, SAAADI. V lost 8 bases, J lost 0 bases, and 8 bases lay in between. CDR3 coding DNA: TGCGCCAGCCGGGATAGCTCCTATAATTCACCCCTCCACTTT. Translating it yields CASRDSSYNSPLHF.

This chain connects TRBV9 to TRBJ2-1; 9 bases match TRBD1. The length of the CDR3 is 14 residues. Germline V gene sequence: CDR1 SGDLS, CDR2 YYNGEE. The ends lost 6 bases at V and 7 bases at J; junction bases unmatched: 8. The CDR3: CASNGGGTGNEQFF. CDR3 nucleotides: TGTGCCAGCAATGGGGGGGGGACAGGGAATGAGCAGTTCTTC. The full variable domain, with the rest looked up from reference TRBV9 and TRBJ2-1, is DSGVTQTPKHLITATGQRVTLRCSPRSGDLSVYWYQQSLDQGLQFLIQYYNGEERAKGNILERFSAQQFPDLHSELNLSSLELGDSALYFCASNGGGTGNEQFFGPGTRLTVL.

This clonotype was seen a handful of times. The chain carries TRBV19 and TRBJ2-6, with 7 bases that match TRBD1. The CDR3 is 16 residues long. CDR1 LNHDA and CDR2 SQIVND come from the germline V gene (reference sequence). V dropped 6 bases and J dropped 8; count of bases not matched to a gene: 13. The CDR3, as DNA: TGTGCCAGTAGGACTGACAGGGTCGAAGGTACCAACGTCCTGACTTTC. Residues: CASRTDRVEGTNVLTF.

The sample holds many counts of this clonotype. CDR3 nucleotides: TGCGCCAGCAGCTTGAGTGGACTAGCGGGAGGCCCCACAGATACGCAGTATTTT. Its protein product is CASSLSGLAGGPTDTQYF. The V call is TRBV5-1, the J call TRBJ2-3; 14 nucleotides match TRBD2. V was clipped by 1 base and J by 2 bases; unmatched bases: 6. The CDR3 spans 18 residues. Germline V gene sequence: CDR1 SGHRS, CDR2 YFSETQ.

This clonotype came up many times. The V call is TRBV28, the J call TRBJ2-5; 11 positions match TRBD1. V was pared by 3 bases and J by 3 bases, with 6 bases of the junction left unmatched. Germline V gene lookup returns CDR1 MDHEN and CDR2 SYDVKM. The CDR3 covers 16 residues. CDR3 coding DNA: TGTGCCAGCAGTTTCGAGGACAGGGGGCAGAAAGAGACCCAGTACTTC. Residues: CASSFEDRGQKETQYF.

This clonotype was detected ten times or more. This chain joins TRBV12-3 or TRBV12-4 and TRBJ2-1, with TRBD2 identical over 13 bases. V dropped 5 bases and J dropped 4; count of bases not matched to a gene: 2. There are 15 residues in the CDR3. CDR3 region: CASSKTSGGYNEQFF. Here the CDR3 DNA reads TGTGCCAGCAGTAAGACTAGCGGGGGGTACAATGAGCAGTTCTTC.

This chain links TRBV15 with TRBJ2-1; TRBD1 agrees at 8 bases. J was trimmed by 8 bases and V by 6 bases; bases with no gene match: 12. Germline CDR1 LNHNV, CDR2 YYDKDF (reference sequence). The CDR3 loop spans 15 amino acids. The CDR3 coding sequence is TGTGCCACCAGGCTTCGGGACAGGACCCTTGATGAGCAGTTCTTC. This codes for CATRLRDRTLDEQFF.

This clonotype was found many times. This rearrangement joins TRBV12-3 or TRBV12-4 to TRBJ1-5; no reliable D call. The CDR3 runs to 13 residues. The germline V and J ends were trimmed by 3 bases and 1 base, with 4 bases remaining between them. CDR3 in DNA: TGTGCCAGCAGTTTTCACAGCAATCAGCCCCAGCATTTT. Protein: CASSFHSNQPQHF.

This clonotype was seen repeatedly, ten times or more. This chain links TRBV12-3 or TRBV12-4 with TRBJ1-4; 7 bases fit TRBD1. This CDR3 has 12 amino acids. Germline trimming cut 6 bases from V and 13 bases from J; bases unmatched to any gene: 8. The CDR3 DNA reads as TGTGCCAGCAGCCTTAGACAGGGAGCACTGTTTTTT. Translation: CASSLRQGALFF.

Many counts were recorded for this clonotype. The chain has TRBV14 and TRBJ1-1, with D hard to call. The germline CDR1 and CDR2 sequences are SGHDN and FVKESK. The CDR3 sequence is 15 residues long. V was shortened by 0 bases and J by 0 bases, with 8 bases between the two germline ends. This CDR3 reads CASSQDWRMNTEAFF. The CDR3 nucleotides read TGTGCCAGCAGCCAAGATTGGAGGATGAACACTGAAGCTTTCTTT.

This clonotype was recorded many times. This chain links TRBV2 with TRBJ1-6; D is unresolved. V dropped 4 bases and J dropped 6 bases, with 10 bases sitting between them. Germline V gene data show CDR1 as SNHLY and CDR2 as FYNNEI. CDR3 length equals 14 residues. The CDR3 loop is CASSAIVGNSPLHF. For the CDR3, the DNA is TGTGCCAGCAGTGCGATCGTAGGTAATTCACCCCTCCACTTT.

The sample holds many counts of this clonotype. The chain links TRBV28 to TRBJ2-6; D call uncertain. V lost 4 bases to trimming and J lost 7 bases, with 11 bases between them. The length of the CDR3 is 14 residues. Looked up from germline, CDR1 is MDHEN and CDR2 is SYDVKM. CDR3 DNA sequence: TGTGCCAGCAGTTCCCTTTGGGGTGCCAACGTCCTGACTTTC. It codes for CASSSLWGANVLTF.